This T cell receptor beta chain appears in the sequencing data of a study of blood T cell repertoires in COVID-19. As for the study in general: Sites in the United States, Italy and Spain provided acute and convalescent COVID-19 samples.

Per germline, CDR1 MNHNS and CDR2 SASEGT. V gave up 6 bases and J gave up 3 bases, with 15 bases separating them. There are 14 residues in the CDR3. Living in about two dozen US areas, the participants were between roughly 18 and 90 years of age. Assignment of participants to cohorts was predicated upon participant-reported clinical history. Authors' data handling: Estimates of nucleated cell counts were drawn from the amplification of reference gene primers. Sequenced by immunoSEQ multiplex PCR; TCRdb stores in-frame clones only, minus some. The V and J calls and clone size are taken from that table; D and trimming were inferred from the DNA. The table includes some 200,000 clones, roughly nine tenths detected once.

The rearrangement joins TRBV6-1 to TRBJ2-7, with D maybe TRBD1 (5 bases). Specimen: PBMCs or T cells enriched from blood (not recorded which). The TCR sequence derives from a woman aged 50 to 65 in a cohort exposed to, infected with or recovered from COVID-19 (not recorded which). CDR3 sequence reads: CASRPDSFVYEQYF. CDR3 coding DNA: TGTGCCAGCAGGCCTGACAGCTTCGTCTACGAGCAGTACTTC.